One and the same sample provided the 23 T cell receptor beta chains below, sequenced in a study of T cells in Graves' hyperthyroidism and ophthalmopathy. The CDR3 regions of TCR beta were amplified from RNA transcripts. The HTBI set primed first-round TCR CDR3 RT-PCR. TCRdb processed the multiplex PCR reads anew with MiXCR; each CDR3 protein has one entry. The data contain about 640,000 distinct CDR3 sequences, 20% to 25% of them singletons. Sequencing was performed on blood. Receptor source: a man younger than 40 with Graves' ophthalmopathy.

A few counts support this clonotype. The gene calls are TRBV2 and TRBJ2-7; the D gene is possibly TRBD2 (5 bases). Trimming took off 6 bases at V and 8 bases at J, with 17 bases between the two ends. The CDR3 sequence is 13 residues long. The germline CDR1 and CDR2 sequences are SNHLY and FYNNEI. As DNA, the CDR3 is TGTGCCAGCAGACGGGAAACGGTTAGTAAGCAGTACTTC. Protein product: CASRRETVSKQYF.

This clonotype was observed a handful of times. CDR3 bases: TGTGCCGCCCCACCGGGACAGGGACCTCTCGAGCAGTACTTC. It codes for CAAPPGQGPLEQYF. V is TRBV28 and J is TRBJ2-7; 9 nucleotides line up with TRBD1. With V trimmed by 11 bases and J by 6 bases, 14 bases remained unmatched. The CDR3 is made up of 14 amino acids. Germline V lookup: CDR1 MDHEN, CDR2 SYDVKM.

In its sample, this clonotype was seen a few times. CDR3 protein: CSAKIPGQGAFKNIQYF. CDR3 sequence (DNA): TGCAGTGCTAAGATACCGGGACAGGGGGCTTTCAAAAACATTCAGTACTTC. This sequence joins TRBV20-1 and TRBJ2-4; 12 bases fit TRBD1. CDR1 is DFQATT, CDR2 SNEGSKA, per germline (reference sequence). CDR3 length: 17 residues. V shed 4 bases and J 3 bases; nucleotides not matched to a gene: 10.

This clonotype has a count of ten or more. DNA for the CDR3: TGTGCCAGCAGCTTAGGAGGATCGGTTAATGAGCAGTTCTTC. Its translation is CASSLGGSVNEQFF. This chain links TRBV7-2 with TRBJ2-1, with D uncertain. This CDR3 comprises 14 residues. CDR1 and CDR2 (germline): SGHTA, FQGNSA. V dropped 1 base and J dropped 7 bases, with 11 bases sitting between them.

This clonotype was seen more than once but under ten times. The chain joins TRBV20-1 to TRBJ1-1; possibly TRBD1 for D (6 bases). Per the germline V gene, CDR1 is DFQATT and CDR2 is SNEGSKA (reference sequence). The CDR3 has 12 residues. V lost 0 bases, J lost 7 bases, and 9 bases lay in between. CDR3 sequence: CSARDRGVEAFF. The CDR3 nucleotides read TGCAGTGCTAGAGACAGGGGAGTTGAAGCTTTCTTT.

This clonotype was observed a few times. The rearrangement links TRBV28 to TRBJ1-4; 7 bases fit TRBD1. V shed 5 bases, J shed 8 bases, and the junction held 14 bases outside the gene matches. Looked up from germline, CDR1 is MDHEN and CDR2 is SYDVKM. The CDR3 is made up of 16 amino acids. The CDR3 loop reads CASSRPETGTREKLFF. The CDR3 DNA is TGTGCCAGCAGTCGCCCCGAGACAGGGACACGCGAAAAACTGTTTTTT.

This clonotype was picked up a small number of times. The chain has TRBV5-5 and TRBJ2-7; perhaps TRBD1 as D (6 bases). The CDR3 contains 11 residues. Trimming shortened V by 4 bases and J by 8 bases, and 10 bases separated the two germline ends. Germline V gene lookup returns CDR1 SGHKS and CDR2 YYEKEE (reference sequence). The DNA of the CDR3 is TGTGCCAGCAGCGCCCAGGGGCAGCAGTACTTC. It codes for CASSAQGQQYF.

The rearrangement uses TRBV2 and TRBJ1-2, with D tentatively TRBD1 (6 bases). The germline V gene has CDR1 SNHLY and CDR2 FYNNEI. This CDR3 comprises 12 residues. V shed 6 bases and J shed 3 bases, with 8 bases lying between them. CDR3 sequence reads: CASREGDYGYTF. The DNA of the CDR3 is TGTGCCAGCAGGGAGGGGGACTATGGCTACACCTTC.

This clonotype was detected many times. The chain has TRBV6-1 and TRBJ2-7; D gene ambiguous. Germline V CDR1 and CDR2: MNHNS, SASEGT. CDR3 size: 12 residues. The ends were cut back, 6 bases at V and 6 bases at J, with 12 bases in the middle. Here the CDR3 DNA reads TGTGCCAGCAGACCCGATGATAGCGAGCAGTACTTC. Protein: CASRPDDSEQYF.

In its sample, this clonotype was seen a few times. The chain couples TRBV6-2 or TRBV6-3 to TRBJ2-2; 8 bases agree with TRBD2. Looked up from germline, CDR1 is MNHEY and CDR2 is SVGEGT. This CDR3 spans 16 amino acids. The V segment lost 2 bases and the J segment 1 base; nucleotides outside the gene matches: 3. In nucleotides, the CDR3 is TGTGCCAGCAGTTACGGTGCGGGAGGGAACACCGGGGAGCTGTTTTTT. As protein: CASSYGAGGNTGELFF.

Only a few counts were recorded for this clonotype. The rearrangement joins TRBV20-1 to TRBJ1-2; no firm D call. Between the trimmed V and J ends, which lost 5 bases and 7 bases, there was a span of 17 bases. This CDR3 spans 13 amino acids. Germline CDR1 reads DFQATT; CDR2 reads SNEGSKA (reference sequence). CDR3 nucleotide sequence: TGCAGTGCTTCGGGTCACCCAGAGGGTGGCTACACCTTC. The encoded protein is CSASGHPEGGYTF.

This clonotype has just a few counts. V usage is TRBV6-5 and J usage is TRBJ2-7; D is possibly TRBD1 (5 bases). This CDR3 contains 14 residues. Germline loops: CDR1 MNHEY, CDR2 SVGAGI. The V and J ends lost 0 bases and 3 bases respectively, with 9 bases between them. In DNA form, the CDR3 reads TGTGCCAGCAGTTACTCCAGGACAAGCTACGAGCAGTACTTC. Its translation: CASSYSRTSYEQYF.

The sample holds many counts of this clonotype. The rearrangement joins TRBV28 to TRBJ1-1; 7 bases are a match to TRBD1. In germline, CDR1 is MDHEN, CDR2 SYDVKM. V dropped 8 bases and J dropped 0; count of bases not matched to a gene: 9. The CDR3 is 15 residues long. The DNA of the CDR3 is TGTGCCAGCGGAGAGCAGACAGGGATGAACACTGAAGCTTTCTTT. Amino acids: CASGEQTGMNTEAFF. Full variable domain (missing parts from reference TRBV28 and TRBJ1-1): DVKVTQSSRYLVKRTGEKVFLECVQDMDHENMFWYRQDPGLGLRLIYFSYDVKMKEKGDIPEGYSVSREKKERFSLILESASTNQTSMYLCASGEQTGMNTEAFFGQGTRLTVV.

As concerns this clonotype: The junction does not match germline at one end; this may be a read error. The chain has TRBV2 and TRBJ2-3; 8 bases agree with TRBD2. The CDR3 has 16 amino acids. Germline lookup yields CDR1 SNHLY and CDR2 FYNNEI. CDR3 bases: TGTGCCAACAGTGACCTCCAGCGGGAGTCCGCAGATGCGCAGTATTTT. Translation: CANSDLQRESADAQYF.

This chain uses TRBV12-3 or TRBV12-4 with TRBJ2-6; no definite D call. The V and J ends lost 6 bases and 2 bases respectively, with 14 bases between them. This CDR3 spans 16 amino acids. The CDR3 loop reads CASSIPPRAGANVLTF. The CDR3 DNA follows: TGTGCCAGCAGCATCCCCCCACGGGCTGGGGCCAACGTCCTGACTTTC.

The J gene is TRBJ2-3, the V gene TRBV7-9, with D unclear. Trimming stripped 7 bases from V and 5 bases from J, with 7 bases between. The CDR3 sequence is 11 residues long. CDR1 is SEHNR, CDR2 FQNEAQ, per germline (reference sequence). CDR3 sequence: CASTLKDTQYF. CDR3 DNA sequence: TGTGCCAGCACCCTTAAAGATACGCAGTATTTT.

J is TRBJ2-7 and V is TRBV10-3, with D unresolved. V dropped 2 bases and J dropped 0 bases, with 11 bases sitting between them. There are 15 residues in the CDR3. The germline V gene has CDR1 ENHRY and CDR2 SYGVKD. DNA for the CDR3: TGTGCCATCAGTGAGCGGACGTTAAACTCCTACGAGCAGTACTTC. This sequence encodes CAISERTLNSYEQYF.

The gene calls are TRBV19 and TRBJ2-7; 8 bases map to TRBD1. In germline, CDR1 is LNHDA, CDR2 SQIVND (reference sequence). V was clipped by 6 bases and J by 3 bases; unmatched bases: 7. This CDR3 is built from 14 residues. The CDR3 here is CASSPDRALYEQYF. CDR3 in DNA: TGTGCCAGTAGCCCGGACAGGGCTCTCTACGAGCAGTACTTC.

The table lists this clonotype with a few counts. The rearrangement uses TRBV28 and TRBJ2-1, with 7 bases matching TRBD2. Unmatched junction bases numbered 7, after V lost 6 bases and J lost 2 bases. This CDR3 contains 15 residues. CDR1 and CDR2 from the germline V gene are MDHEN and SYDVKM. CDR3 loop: CASSPTSEAYNEQFF. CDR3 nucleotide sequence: TGTGCCAGCAGCCCTACTAGCGAAGCCTACAATGAGCAGTTCTTC.

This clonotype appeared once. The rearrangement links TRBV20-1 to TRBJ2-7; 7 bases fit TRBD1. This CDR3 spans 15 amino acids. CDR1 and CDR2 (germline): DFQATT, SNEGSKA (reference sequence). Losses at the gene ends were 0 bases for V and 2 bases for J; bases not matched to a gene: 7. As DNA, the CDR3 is TGCAGTGCTAGAGAGGGTAGGGGGCGGGCCTACGAGCAGTACTTC. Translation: CSAREGRGRAYEQYF.

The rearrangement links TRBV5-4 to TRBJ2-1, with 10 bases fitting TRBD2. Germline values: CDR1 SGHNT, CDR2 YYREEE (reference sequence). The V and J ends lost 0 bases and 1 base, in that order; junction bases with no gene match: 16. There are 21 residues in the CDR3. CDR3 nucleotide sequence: TGTGCCAGCAGCTTGGCTTTCTACAGACTAGCGGGTCTGAGGTCCTACAATGAGCAGTTCTTC. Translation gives CASSLAFYRLAGLRSYNEQFF.

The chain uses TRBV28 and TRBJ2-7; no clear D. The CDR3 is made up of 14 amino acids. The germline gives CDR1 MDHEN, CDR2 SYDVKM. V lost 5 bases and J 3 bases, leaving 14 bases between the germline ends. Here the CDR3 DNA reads TGTGCCAGCAGTCTACTCTCGGCGAACTACGAGCAGTACTTC. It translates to CASSLLSANYEQYF.

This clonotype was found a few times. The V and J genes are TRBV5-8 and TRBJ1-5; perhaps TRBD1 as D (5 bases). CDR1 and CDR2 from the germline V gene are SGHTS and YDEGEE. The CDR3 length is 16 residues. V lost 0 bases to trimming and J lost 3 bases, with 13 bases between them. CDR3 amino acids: CASSLGSGMDNQPQHF. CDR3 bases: TGTGCCAGCAGCTTGGGGTCAGGGATGGACAATCAGCCCCAGCATTTT. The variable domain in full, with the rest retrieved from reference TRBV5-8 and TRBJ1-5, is EAGVTQSPTHLIKTRGQQATLRCSPISGHTSVYWYQQALGLGLQFLLWYDEGEERNRGNFPPRFSGRQFPNYSSELNVNALELEDSALYLCASSLGSGMDNQPQHFGDGTRLSIL.